This TCR beta chain was sequenced for a study of tumor and adjacent non-tumor tissue in lung cancer. For the study at large: Each sample yielded roughly 4 million productive TCRbeta reads on average. Study findings and constraints: Normal lung showed higher cumulative top 100 clone frequency than tumor. Shorter survival was associated with higher TCR diversity in tumors.

The library came from three nested PCR rounds adapted from ARM-PCR protocols. In TCRdb, the multiplex PCR reads were re-called with MiXCR into one record per CDR3 protein. Of roughly 200,000 distinct CDR3 sequences in the sample, 70% to 75% were seen once. This clonotype occurred once. No antigen is known for it. RNA was extracted from bulk tissue without any cell sorting. Chemotherapy-naive patients with new lung cancer underwent thoracic surgery in China, August–late 2014. The clonotype originates from a man aged 55 to 70 with non-small cell lung cancer. Sequencing was done on a sample of lung tumor tissue.

The CDR3 region is CASSLLCVVNEKLFF. CDR3 DNA: TGTGCCAGCAGCCTCCTCTGCGTGGTGAATGAAAAACTGTTTTTT. This chain connects TRBV6-1 to TRBJ1-4; D gene unclear. This CDR3 comprises 15 residues. The V end was cut by 6 bases, the J end by 5 bases, with 16 bases between. Germline V gene data show CDR1 as MNHNS and CDR2 as SASEGT.